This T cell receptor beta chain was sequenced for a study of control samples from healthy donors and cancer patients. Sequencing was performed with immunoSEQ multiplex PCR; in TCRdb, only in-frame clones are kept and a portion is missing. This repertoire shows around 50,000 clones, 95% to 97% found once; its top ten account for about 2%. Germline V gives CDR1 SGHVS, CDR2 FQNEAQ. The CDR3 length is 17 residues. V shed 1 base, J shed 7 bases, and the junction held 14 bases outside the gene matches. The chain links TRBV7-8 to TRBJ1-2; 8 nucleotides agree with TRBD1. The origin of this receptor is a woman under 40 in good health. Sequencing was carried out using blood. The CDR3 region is CASSLVQTIRGPGGYTF. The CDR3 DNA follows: TGTGCCAGCAGCTTAGTCCAAACAATCAGGGGGCCGGGTGGCTACACCTTC. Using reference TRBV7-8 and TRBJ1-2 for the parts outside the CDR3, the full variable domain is GAGVSQSPRYKVAKRGQDVALRCDPISGHVSLFWYQQALGQGPEFLTYFQNEAQLDKSGLPSDRFFAERPEGSVSTLKIQRTQQEDSAVYLCASSLVQTIRGPGGYTFGSGTRLTVV.